These T cell receptor beta chains were read from a single sample in a study of T cell responses to AZD1222 COVID-19 vaccine. Profiling relied on immunoSEQ multiplex PCR, and the TCRdb table lists in-frame clones only, not all of them. Found here are 80,000 or so clones, over 75% of them singletons; the top ten hold about 9.4%. Sequencing used peripheral blood, obtained 28 days after the second AZD1222 dose. Receptors originate from an adult who received the AZD1222 COVID-19 vaccine. The CDR3 runs from the conserved cysteine through the conserved F or W. Each record gives: J gene, D gene, V gene, clone size, CDR3 protein, CDR3 DNA. The D gene is left open where the match is weak. Clone size is stated in some rows and not others, as once, few, many or a class when expanded.

j_gene: TRBJ2-7; d_gene: -; v_gene: TRBV11-2; abundance: -; CDR3aa: CASSRNRDYEQYF; CDR3nt: TGTGCCAGCAGCCGGAACAGGGACTACGAGCAGTACTTC
j_gene: TRBJ2-3; d_gene: -; v_gene: TRBV27; abundance: -; CDR3aa: CASSLPTGGTDTQYF; CDR3nt: TGTGCCAGCAGTTTACCCACGGGGGGCACAGATACGCAGTATTTT
j_gene: TRBJ2-2; d_gene: TRBD1; v_gene: TRBV6-5; abundance: -; CDR3aa: CASRGDRVAGELFF; CDR3nt: TGTGCCAGCAGGGGGGACAGGGTGGCCGGGGAGCTGTTTTTT
j_gene: TRBJ2-7; d_gene: TRBD1; v_gene: TRBV30; abundance: -; CDR3aa: CAWRGRGTGVSEQYF; CDR3nt: TGTGCCTGGCGGGGTCGAGGGACAGGGGTGTCCGAGCAGTACTTC
j_gene: TRBJ2-1; d_gene: TRBD1; v_gene: TRBV27; abundance: -; CDR3aa: CASTSQGADYNEQFF; CDR3nt: TGTGCCAGCACATCGCAGGGGGCTGACTACAATGAGCAGTTCTTC
j_gene: TRBJ2-5; d_gene: TRBD1; v_gene: TRBV27; abundance: -; CDR3aa: CASSLVGLPGQEETQYF; CDR3nt: TGTGCCAGCAGTCTCGTGGGGCTCCCGGGACAGGAAGAGACCCAGTACTTC
j_gene: TRBJ2-1; d_gene: -; v_gene: TRBV7-9; abundance: -; CDR3aa: CASSLGVDEQFF; CDR3nt: TGTGCCAGCAGCTTAGGAGTGGATGAGCAGTTCTTC
j_gene: TRBJ2-2; d_gene: TRBD2; v_gene: TRBV3-1/TRBV3-2; abundance: -; CDR3aa: CASSPGLADSNTGELFF; CDR3nt: TGTGCCAGCAGCCCGGGACTAGCGGATTCGAACACCGGGGAGCTGTTTTTT
j_gene: TRBJ2-7; d_gene: -; v_gene: TRBV7-2; abundance: -; CDR3aa: CASSHRGYNSYEQYF; CDR3nt: TGTGCCAGCAGCCATAGGGGCTACAATTCCTACGAGCAGTACTTC
j_gene: TRBJ1-2; d_gene: -; v_gene: TRBV6-4; abundance: -; CDR3aa: CASSDGPDSSGYTF; CDR3nt: TGTGCCAGCAGTGACGGTCCGGACTCCTCTGGCTACACCTTC
j_gene: TRBJ1-2; d_gene: -; v_gene: TRBV7-2; abundance: medium-sized; CDR3aa: CASSLLPPMDGYTF; CDR3nt: TGTGCCAGCAGCTTATTACCCCCGATGGATGGCTACACCTTC
j_gene: TRBJ2-7; d_gene: -; v_gene: TRBV3-1/TRBV3-2; abundance: -; CDR3aa: CASSRRNPTEKPYEQYF; CDR3nt: TGTGCCAGCAGCCGAAGAAACCCGACGGAGAAACCCTACGAGCAGTACTTC
j_gene: TRBJ1-5; d_gene: -; v_gene: TRBV19; abundance: -; CDR3aa: CASSISWGSNQPQHF; CDR3nt: TGTGCCAGTAGTATATCGTGGGGGAGCAATCAGCCCCAGCATTTT
j_gene: TRBJ2-7; d_gene: -; v_gene: TRBV29-1; abundance: -; CDR3aa: CSVVLAGYEQYF; CDR3nt: TGCAGCGTTGTTCTAGCTGGCTACGAGCAGTACTTC
j_gene: TRBJ2-1; d_gene: TRBD1; v_gene: TRBV5-1; abundance: -; CDR3aa: CASSLWGQGGTYNEQFF; CDR3nt: TGCGCCAGCAGCTTGTGGGGACAGGGAGGGACCTACAATGAGCAGTTCTTC
j_gene: TRBJ2-2; d_gene: TRBD1; v_gene: TRBV5-6; abundance: -; CDR3aa: CASSTGTGYAGELFF; CDR3nt: TGTGCCAGCAGCACCGGGACAGGGTACGCCGGGGAGCTGTTTTTT
j_gene: TRBJ2-2; d_gene: TRBD2; v_gene: TRBV5-4; abundance: -; CDR3aa: CASSLGLAGSGELFF; CDR3nt: TGTGCCAGCAGCTTGGGGCTAGCGGGGTCCGGGGAGCTGTTTTTT
j_gene: TRBJ1-2; d_gene: TRBD1; v_gene: TRBV2; abundance: -; CDR3aa: CASSPQGVSYGYTF; CDR3nt: TGTGCCAGCAGTCCACAGGGGGTCTCCTATGGCTACACCTTC
j_gene: TRBJ1-2; d_gene: -; v_gene: TRBV6-6; abundance: -; CDR3aa: CASSYERDYGYTF; CDR3nt: TGTGCCAGCAGTTACGAGAGGGACTATGGCTACACCTTC
j_gene: TRBJ2-5; d_gene: -; v_gene: TRBV14; abundance: -; CDR3aa: CASGRGFETQYF; CDR3nt: TGTGCCAGCGGCAGGGGTTTTGAGACCCAGTACTTC
j_gene: TRBJ1-2; d_gene: -; v_gene: TRBV13; abundance: -; CDR3aa: CASSFFYRTDANYGYTF; CDR3nt: TGTGCCAGCAGCTTCTTCTACAGGACGGACGCTAACTATGGCTACACCTTC
j_gene: TRBJ2-6; d_gene: -; v_gene: TRBV9; abundance: -; CDR3aa: CASSGYSGANVLTF; CDR3nt: TGTGCCAGCAGCGGATACTCTGGGGCCAACGTCCTGACTTTC
j_gene: TRBJ2-3; d_gene: -; v_gene: TRBV2; abundance: -; CDR3aa: CAVRIFRNTDTQYF; CDR3nt: TGTGCCGTCCGGATCTTCCGTAACACAGATACGCAGTATTTT
j_gene: TRBJ1-4; d_gene: TRBD1; v_gene: TRBV4-1; abundance: -; CDR3aa: CASSQSPGQGTEKLFF; CDR3nt: TGCGCCAGCAGCCAGAGCCCGGGACAGGGGACCGAAAAACTGTTTTTT
j_gene: TRBJ2-7; d_gene: -; v_gene: TRBV24-1; abundance: -; CDR3aa: CATQSRVLDEQYF; CDR3nt: TGTGCCACCCAGAGCAGGGTTTTGGACGAGCAGTACTTC
j_gene: TRBJ1-4; d_gene: -; v_gene: TRBV15; abundance: -; CDR3aa: CATSRTYTAGNEKLFF; CDR3nt: TGTGCCACCAGCAGAACCTACACAGCCGGAAATGAAAAACTGTTTTTT
j_gene: TRBJ1-5; d_gene: -; v_gene: TRBV19; abundance: -; CDR3aa: CASRKVSNQPQHF; CDR3nt: TGTGCCAGTAGAAAGGTTAGCAATCAGCCCCAGCATTTT
j_gene: TRBJ1-1; d_gene: -; v_gene: TRBV5-1; abundance: -; CDR3aa: CASTLDRSRAEAFF; CDR3nt: TGCGCCAGCACCCTCGACAGGAGCCGCGCTGAAGCTTTCTTT
j_gene: TRBJ2-1; d_gene: -; v_gene: TRBV25-1; abundance: -; CDR3aa: CASKSQGLIYNEQFF; CDR3nt: TGTGCCAGCAAGTCCCAGGGACTCATTTACAATGAGCAGTTCTTC
j_gene: TRBJ1-5; d_gene: -; v_gene: TRBV11-2; abundance: -; CDR3aa: CASSLDGGQPQHF; CDR3nt: TGTGCCAGCAGCTTAGATGGCGGGCAGCCCCAGCATTTT
j_gene: TRBJ1-2; d_gene: -; v_gene: TRBV3-1/TRBV3-2; abundance: -; CDR3aa: CASSQAAEAYGYTF; CDR3nt: TGTGCCAGCAGCCAAGCAGCAGAGGCATATGGCTACACCTTC
j_gene: TRBJ1-3; d_gene: -; v_gene: TRBV10-3; abundance: -; CDR3aa: CAISGPPEFGGNTIYF; CDR3nt: TGTGCCATCAGTGGACCGCCTGAGTTTGGTGGAAACACCATATATTTT
j_gene: TRBJ1-2; d_gene: -; v_gene: TRBV2; abundance: few; CDR3aa: CASTTNYGYTF; CDR3nt: TGTGCCAGCACTACTAACTATGGCTACACCTTC